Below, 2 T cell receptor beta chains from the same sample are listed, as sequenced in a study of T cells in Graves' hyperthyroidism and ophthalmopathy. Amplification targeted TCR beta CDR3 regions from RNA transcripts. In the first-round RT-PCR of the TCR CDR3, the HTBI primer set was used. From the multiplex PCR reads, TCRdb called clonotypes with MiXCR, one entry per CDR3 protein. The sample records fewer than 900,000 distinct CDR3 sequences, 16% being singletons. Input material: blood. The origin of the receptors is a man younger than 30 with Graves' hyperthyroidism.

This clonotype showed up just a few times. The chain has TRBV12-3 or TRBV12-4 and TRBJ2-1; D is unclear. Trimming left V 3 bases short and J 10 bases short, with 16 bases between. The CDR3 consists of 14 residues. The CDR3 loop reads CASSLSGRHGEQFF. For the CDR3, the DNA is TGTGCCAGCAGTTTGTCGGGCAGGCACGGAGAGCAGTTCTTC.

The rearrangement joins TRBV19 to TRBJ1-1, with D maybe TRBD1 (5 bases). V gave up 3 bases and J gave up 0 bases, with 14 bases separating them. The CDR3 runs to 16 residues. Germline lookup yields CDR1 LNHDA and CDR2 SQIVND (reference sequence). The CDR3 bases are TGTGCCAGTAGTATCTCAGGGAGGGTGATGAACACTGAAGCTTTCTTT. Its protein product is CASSISGRVMNTEAFF.